This T cell receptor beta chain was documented in a study of blood T cells in healthy people across ages (dated by TCRdb to the mid-2010s). A note on the overall study: In model experiments, template switching captured roughly one uniquely barcoded TCR beta cDNA molecule for every two T cells. To track age-related changes in TCR beta repertoire diversity, the study relied on deep sequencing normalized with unique cDNA molecular identifiers. Donors were grouped into four age groups: young (average about 15 years), middle-aged (about 38), aged (about 60) and long-lived (just over 80). To avoid experimental bias, donors of different ages were distributed randomly across sequencing lanes. For two donors (one aged 18 to 29 and one aged 80 or older), the study analyzed two additional independent replicas of 1 million unique cDNA reads from the same blood draw.

This clonotype was recorded many times. Its specific antigen is unknown. Base quality data are lacking; no much larger clone is found one base away. Taken from the germline V gene, the CDR1 and CDR2 loops are MDHEN and SYDVKM. V loses 4 bases of germline sequence and J loses 7 bases, and the interval between the two ends is 11 bases. The CDR3 has 12 amino acids, counting the end cysteine and phenylalanine. Kept here is only the CDR3 DNA, which spans 36 bases and is read in frame from base 1. To prepare the library, 5' RACE was applied. The sequencer was an Illumina HiSeq 2500. A second PCR of about 6 to 11 cycles was run with a J-beta primer mix and a sample-barcoded 5' primer. A template-switch 5' adaptor carrying 12 random nucleotides introduced a unique molecular identifier onto each TCR beta cDNA molecule. At least 2.5 million CDR3-containing paired-end reads were obtained from each sample. First-strand cDNA was synthesized from all RNA with the Mint cDNA synthesis kit, primed by a TRBC-specific oligonucleotide. Following uracil-DNA glycosylase treatment, all cDNA underwent a first 18-cycle PCR with the universal primers M1SS and BC2_uni_R. The original methods were these. Normalization of each sample was performed by random selection of 1 million high-quality reads, each carrying a distinct molecular identifier. Reads with shared molecular identifiers were discarded instead of being binned into consensus sequences. CDR3 identification, clonotype clustering and error correction used MiTCR with a Q25 quality threshold and the strictest error-elimination algorithm. A nonparametric unseen species model with Euler transformation was used to estimate lower-bound total TCR beta diversity. TCRdb redid the processing of the public reads, applying fastp at Q25 and MiXCR, and retained in-frame beta chains. Rows merge per CDR3 protein into single entries with the most common DNA and genes. None of the V and J calls come from the authors' own analysis; TCRdb made them. Counted in this sample were fewer than 750,000 distinct CDR3 sequences; 40% to 65% of them appeared once. The ten largest clones represent roughly 13% of the sample.

Summary of the overall study and its limitations: Because profiling used bulk unsorted PBMCs, naive and antigen-experienced compartments could not be compared conclusively. Because donor CMV infection status was unknown, age-related changes in expanded clonotypes were potentially confounded. Estimates of total diversity based on one million sequenced T cells were regarded as lower bounds and as underestimates. Observed TCR beta diversity per million T cells fell roughly linearly with age, and a significant reduction was already apparent by age roughly 40. The percentage of naive T cells measured by flow cytometry correlated strongly with observed TCR beta diversity. Compared with the aged group, the long-lived group had more naive CD4+ T cells, fewer expanded clones and increased TCR diversity, a pattern suggesting age selection.

Donors were 39 systemically healthy Caucasian individuals from Russia aged roughly 6 to 100 years. Each donor gave ten milliliters of peripheral blood, collected into EDTA-treated Vacutainer tubes. Ficoll-Paque density-gradient centrifugation was used to isolate PBMCs, with at least 6.5 million per sample. Trizol reagent was used to extract total RNA from the PBMCs, yielding at least 6 micrograms per sample. The percentages of naive CD45RAhigh/CD27high T cells were determined by flow cytometry on a PBMC aliquot from every donor. The source is a woman aged 80 or older in good health. The sequenced sample consisted of blood. The rearrangement joined TRBV28 to TRBJ2-7; the D gene is possibly TRBD2, with 6 bases matching. The DNA sequence is as follows: TGTGCCAGCAGTTGGGGGGTTGGGGAGCAGTACTTC. The encoded protein is CASSWGVGEQYF.